These 30 T cell receptor beta chains share one sample of origin, sequenced in a study of blood T cell repertoires in COVID-19 (TCRdb year 2020). Library generation was performed with the immunoSEQ multiplex PCR assay. TCRdb took over this immuneACCESS table, retaining in-frame rearrangements with V and J assigned. Such tables are incomplete; in checked studies, under half of the missing clones stem from an unresolved V gene, and the remainder is unexplained. This sample gives 70,000 or so clones in total; about 89% of them show up just once. The ten biggest clones cover around 0.6% of the sample. Sequencing was done on a sample of peripheral blood. These TCRs come from a man aged 55-75 years with acute or convalescent COVID-19.

This sequence joins TRBV12-5 and TRBJ2-3, with 10 bases matching TRBD2. This CDR3 contains 17 residues. Germline CDR1 reads LGHNT; CDR2 reads FRNRAP. V shed 1 base and J 0 bases; nucleotides not matched to a gene: 4. This CDR3 is CASGLGRLAGSTDTQYF. CDR3 DNA sequence: TGTGCTAGTGGTTTGGGACGACTAGCGGGTAGCACAGATACGCAGTATTTT. Supplemented by reference TRBV12-5 and TRBJ2-3, the full variable domain reads DARVTQTPRHKVTEMGQEVTMRCQPILGHNTVFWYRQTMMQGLELLAYFRNRAPLDDSGMPKDRFSAEMPDATLATLKIQPSEPRDSAVYFCASGLGRLAGSTDTQYFGPGTRLTVL.

The chain joins TRBV6-5 to TRBJ1-3; no firm D call. Looked up from germline, CDR1 is MNHEY and CDR2 is SVGAGI. V was trimmed by 6 bases and J by 8 bases, leaving 5 bases between them. There are 10 residues in the CDR3. The CDR3 here is CASREDTIYF. The CDR3 DNA is TGTGCCAGCAGGGAGGACACCATATATTTT.

This rearrangement joins TRBV2 to TRBJ1-1; D call uncertain. V dropped 4 bases and J dropped 11 bases, with 17 bases sitting between them. The CDR3 has 13 residues. Germline values: CDR1 SNHLY, CDR2 FYNNEI. The CDR3 DNA follows: TGTGCCAGCAGTGTCGGTAATGAAGAGGAGGCTTTCTTT. Translating gives CASSVGNEEEAFF.

J is TRBJ2-1 and V is TRBV18, with 7 bases matching TRBD1. Germline V CDR1 and CDR2: KGHSH, LQKENI. This CDR3 has 16 amino acids. Trimming at V came to 0 bases and at J to 2 bases, leaving 4 bases not matched to a gene. The CDR3 bases are TGTGCCAGCTCACCACCGACAGGGTTCACCTACAATGAGCAGTTCTTC. This encodes CASSPPTGFTYNEQFF.

This sequence joins TRBV30 and TRBJ1-2; D gene uncertain. Between the trimmed V and J ends, which lost 4 bases and 8 bases, there was a span of 17 bases. The CDR3 length is 13 residues. Germline-derived CDR1 and CDR2 are GTSNPN and SVGIG (reference sequence). The CDR3 spells CAWIFGGSGGYTF. For the CDR3, the DNA is TGTGCCTGGATTTTTGGCGGGTCCGGAGGCTACACCTTC.

CDR3 nucleotide sequence: TGTGCCAGCAGCCAGGGACAGCTGCAGTACTTC. Residues: CASSQGQLQYF. V gene TRBV14 combines with J gene TRBJ2-7; 7 nucleotides agree with TRBD1. J was trimmed by 9 bases and V by 3 bases; bases with no gene match: 2. The CDR3 runs 11 residues. CDR1 SGHDN and CDR2 FVKESK come from the germline V gene.

This chain uses TRBV5-1 with TRBJ2-1, with D uncertain. Germline V gives CDR1 SGHRS, CDR2 YFSETQ. The CDR3 is 15 amino acids. Trimming removed 4 bases at V and 0 bases at J, with 11 bases between. CDR3 sequence reads: CASSPRLSSYNEQFF. In nucleotides, the CDR3 is TGCGCCAGCAGCCCACGCCTGAGCTCCTACAATGAGCAGTTCTTC.

The chain recombines TRBV7-3 with TRBJ1-3, with D tentatively TRBD1 (6 bases). Trimming removed 4 bases at V and 2 bases at J, with 18 bases between. Germline loops: CDR1 SGHTA, CDR2 FQGTGA. The CDR3 has 17 residues. The CDR3 DNA reads as TGTGCCAGCAGCTCCACCCCCGGACAGTTCGCTGGAAACACCATATATTTT. This sequence encodes CASSSTPGQFAGNTIYF. The whole variable domain, remainder taken from reference TRBV7-3 and TRBJ1-3, is GAGVSQTPSNKVTEKGKYVELRCDPISGHTALYWYRQSLGQGPEFLIYFQGTGAADDSGLPNDRFFAVRPEGSVSTLKIQRTERGDSAVYLCASSSTPGQFAGNTIYFGEGSWLTVV.

As DNA, the CDR3 is TGTGCCAGCAGGGTCAGAGGTGTGAACACTGAAGCTTTCTTT. This sequence encodes CASRVRGVNTEAFF. J is TRBJ1-1 and V is TRBV6-5; the D is unclear. The V end lost 6 bases, the J end lost 0 bases, and 11 bases lay between the germline ends. Germline V CDR1 and CDR2: MNHEY, SVGAGI. The CDR3 length is 14 residues.

The chain uses TRBV7-2 and TRBJ2-3; D is unclear. Germline CDR1 is SGHTA and CDR2 is FQGNSA. Trimming cost V 5 bases and J 1 base, with 7 bases left between them. The CDR3 has 13 amino acids. Written as DNA, the CDR3 is TGTGCCAGCAGCCCCCCTGGCACAGATACGCAGTATTTT. Its protein product is CASSPPGTDTQYF.

The chain carries TRBV2 and TRBJ1-2; a possible D gene is TRBD1 (5 bases). V was cut by 1 base and J by 4 bases, with 13 bases left in between. The CDR3 has 15 residues. The V gene's germline CDR1 is SNHLY and CDR2 FYNNEI. The CDR3 nucleotides read TGTGCCAGCAGTGAAGTGGGGCAGGGTGGCTATGGCTACACCTTC. Its protein product is CASSEVGQGGYGYTF. The full variable domain, with the rest looked up from reference TRBV2 and TRBJ1-2, is EPEVTQTPSHQVTQMGQEVILRCVPISNHLYFYWYRQILGQKVEFLVSFYNNEISEKSEIFDDQFSVERPDGSNFTLKIRSTKLEDSAMYFCASSEVGQGGYGYTFGSGTRLTVV.

CDR3 protein: CASSSSTAPSNQPQHF. The CDR3 region has the DNA TGTGCCAGCAGTTCCTCGACAGCCCCAAGCAATCAGCCCCAGCATTTT. The chain carries TRBV6-5 and TRBJ1-5; D is possibly TRBD1 (5 bases). Germline CDR1 is MNHEY and CDR2 is SVGAGI. The CDR3 covers 16 residues. Trimming took off 4 bases at V and 1 base at J, with 14 bases between the two ends.

The chain recombines TRBV30 with TRBJ2-7; D is possibly TRBD2 (6 bases). In germline, CDR1 is GTSNPN, CDR2 SVGIG (reference sequence). The germline V and J ends were trimmed by 0 bases and 4 bases, with 7 bases remaining between them. CDR3 length: 12 residues. The CDR3 is CAWSVGRYEQYF. CDR3 in DNA: TGTGCCTGGAGTGTGGGGAGGTACGAGCAGTACTTC.

This sequence joins TRBV24-1 and TRBJ1-5; D uncertain. V lost 6 bases, J lost 4 bases, and 9 bases lay in between. This CDR3 has 13 amino acids. The germline CDR1 and CDR2 sequences are KGHDR and SFDVKD. The CDR3 loop reads CATSNDGNQPQHF. CDR3 DNA: TGTGCCACCAGTAATGACGGGAATCAGCCCCAGCATTTT.

The chain uses TRBV7-3 and TRBJ2-7; 7 nucleotides align to TRBD1. The trim removed 6 bases at V and 2 bases at J, leaving 10 bases unmatched. Per germline, CDR1 SGHTA and CDR2 FQGTGA. CDR3 length equals 15 residues. CDR3 sequence: CASSTRQGPAYEQYF. The CDR3 DNA reads TGTGCCAGCAGTACCCGACAGGGACCCGCCTACGAGCAGTACTTC.

In its sample, this clone was seen once. Other DNA sequences in this specimen translate into the identical CDR3. The rearrangement links TRBV3-1 (or the pseudogene TRBV3-2) to TRBJ1-1; perhaps TRBD1 as D (5 bases). The CDR3 is 13 amino acids. V lost 3 bases to trimming and J lost 1 base, with 6 bases between them. Germline V gene data show CDR1 as LGHDT and CDR2 as YNNKEL (reference sequence). In nucleotides, the CDR3 is TGTGCCAGCAGCCACGACAGGAACACTGAAGCTTTCTTT. Encoded protein: CASSHDRNTEAFF.

V gene TRBV10-3 combines with J gene TRBJ2-2; 8 nucleotides align to TRBD1. CDR1 and CDR2 from the germline V gene are ENHRY and SYGVKD. This CDR3 is built from 14 residues. Losses at the gene ends were 6 bases for V and 1 base for J; bases not matched to a gene: 1. CDR3: CAIRGTGNTGELFF. CDR3 bases: TGTGCCATCAGAGGGACAGGGAACACCGGGGAGCTGTTTTTT.

V and J are TRBV6-5 and TRBJ2-7; 9 bases map to TRBD1. CDR3 length: 13 amino acids. Germline loops: CDR1 MNHEY, CDR2 SVGAGI. After removal of 6 bases from V and 5 bases from J, the junction contained 5 bases not matched to a gene. The CDR3 nucleotides read TGTGCCAGCAGAGGACAGGGGACCCACGAGCAGTACTTC. It translates to CASRGQGTHEQYF.

V gene TRBV2 combines with J gene TRBJ2-1; D may be TRBD2 (6 bases). Between the trimmed V and J ends, which lost 7 bases and 12 bases, there was a span of 16 bases. The CDR3 runs to 12 residues. The germline V gene has CDR1 SNHLY and CDR2 FYNNEI. The CDR3 protein is CASKKTSIGQFF. CDR3 DNA sequence: TGTGCCAGCAAGAAGACTAGTATCGGGCAGTTCTTC.

This clone was observed a single time. The chain is built from TRBV30 and TRBJ2-2, with a weak D call TRBD2 (5 bases). This CDR3 contains 13 residues. V was clipped by 0 bases and J by 3 bases, with 5 bases between them. The germline V gene has CDR1 GTSNPN and CDR2 SVGIG (reference sequence). CDR3 protein: CAWSVLDTGELFF. The CDR3 nucleotides are TGTGCCTGGAGTGTACTAGACACCGGGGAGCTGTTTTTT.

V gene TRBV28 combines with J gene TRBJ1-5; 8 positions agree with TRBD1. The CDR3 is 15 amino acids. Germline V gene lookup returns CDR1 MDHEN and CDR2 SYDVKM. V lost 4 bases and J lost 3; bases outside the gene matches: 5. CDR3 amino acids: CASSWTGRNNQPQHF. The CDR3 DNA sequence: TGTGCCAGCAGTTGGACAGGGAGGAACAATCAGCCCCAGCATTTT.

This chain joins TRBV19 and TRBJ1-5; D is perhaps TRBD1 (6 bases). Trimming shortened V by 5 bases and J by 7 bases, and 6 bases separated the two germline ends. The CDR3 sequence is 11 residues long. Germline V gives CDR1 LNHDA, CDR2 SQIVND (reference sequence). The CDR3, as DNA: TGTGCCAGTAGTGGGGGCCAGCCCCAGCATTTT. Its translation is CASSGGQPQHF.

The chain joins TRBV5-1 to TRBJ2-7; D unclear. The CDR3 has 14 residues. CDR1 SGHRS and CDR2 YFSETQ come from the germline V gene. V dropped 1 base and J dropped 0 bases, with 8 bases sitting between them. The CDR3 bases are TGCGCCAGCAGCTTGAGCGATCTCTCCTACGAGCAGTACTTC. It codes for CASSLSDLSYEQYF. The full variable domain, with the rest looked up from reference TRBV5-1 and TRBJ2-7, is KAGVTQTPRYLIKTRGQQVTLSCSPISGHRSVSWYQQTPGQGLQFLFEYFSETQRNKGNFPGRFSGRQFSNSRSEMNVSTLELGDSALYLCASSLSDLSYEQYFGPGTRLTVT.

V gene TRBV6-2 or TRBV6-3 combines with J gene TRBJ1-5; no clear D. This CDR3 spans 16 amino acids. CDR1 is MNHEY, CDR2 SVGEGT, per germline. With 4 bases removed from V and 7 bases from J, the gap between germline ends came to 20 bases. The CDR3 here is CASSLGGSTLGQPQHF. The CDR3 DNA reads as TGTGCCAGCAGTTTAGGCGGGAGTACACTCGGACAGCCCCAGCATTTT.

V is TRBV29-1 and J is TRBJ1-2, with D possibly TRBD1 on 5 matching bases. V was trimmed by 2 bases and J by 4 bases, leaving 20 bases between them. There are 16 residues in the CDR3. Germline V lookup: CDR1 SQVTM, CDR2 ANQGSEA. CDR3 region: CSVEWFQGVPSYGYTF. The DNA for the CDR3 is TGCAGCGTTGAATGGTTCCAAGGGGTACCGAGCTATGGCTACACCTTC. Full variable domain (outside the CDR3, taken from reference TRBV29-1 and TRBJ1-2): SAVISQKPSRDICQRGTSLTIQCQVDSQVTMMFWYRQQPGQSLTLIATANQGSEATYESGFVIDKFPISRPNLTFSTLTVSNMSPEDSSIYLCSVEWFQGVPSYGYTFGSGTRLTVV.

This clone was seen only a few times. The V call is TRBV5-1, the J call TRBJ1-4, with 8 positions matching TRBD1. CDR1 SGHRS and CDR2 YFSETQ come from the germline V gene. With 5 bases clipped from V and 6 bases from J, the junction kept 6 bases outside the gene matches. The CDR3 covers 14 residues. CDR3 DNA: TGCGCCAGCAGGTCCGGGACAGGCCATGAAAAACTGTTTTTT. Translated, it gives CASRSGTGHEKLFF.

The sample holds one count of this clone. The V and J genes are TRBV29-1 and TRBJ2-1; D is perhaps TRBD2 (5 bases). The CDR3 length is 14 residues. Germline-derived CDR1 and CDR2 are SQVTM and ANQGSEA. Trimming left V 0 bases short and J 15 bases short, with 21 bases between. Here the CDR3 DNA reads TGCAGCGTTGAAGATCGCGGGCTGTCGGGTACTCTGTTCTTC. This translates into CSVEDRGLSGTLFF.

This clone showed up just once. The rearrangement joins TRBV9 to TRBJ2-2; maybe TRBD2 (5 bases). CDR1 and CDR2 from the germline V gene are SGDLS and YYNGEE. Trimming removed 3 bases at V and 4 bases at J, with 13 bases between. This CDR3 is built from 15 residues. The CDR3 here is CASSARDTTTGELFF. CDR3 in DNA: TGTGCCAGCAGCGCCCGGGATACTACCACCGGGGAGCTGTTTTTT.

The chain recombines TRBV27 with TRBJ2-5; D might be TRBD2 (6 bases). This CDR3 is 13 amino acids long. Trimming shortened V by 8 bases and J by 4 bases, and 14 bases separated the two germline ends. The germline V gene has CDR1 MNHEY and CDR2 SMNVEV (reference sequence). The CDR3: CASRGLMGETQYF. The CDR3 bases are TGTGCCAGCCGCGGACTAATGGGAGAGACCCAGTACTTC.

DNA of the CDR3: TGTGCCACCAGTGACTCTGGGACAGGGGGAAATCAGCCCCAGCATTTT. This gives the protein CATSDSGTGGNQPQHF. This chain links TRBV24-1 with TRBJ1-5; 11 bases are shared with TRBD1. This CDR3 comprises 16 residues. Losses at the gene ends were 4 bases for V and 4 bases for J; bases not matched to a gene: 5. Germline CDR1 is KGHDR and CDR2 is SFDVKD.